Listed below are T cell receptor beta chains from one sample, sequenced in a study of vaccination and CD4 T cells after COVID-19. Their antigens are not known. TCRdb redid the calling of the PCR reads with MiXCR, one entry per CDR3 protein. This sample yields around 13,000 distinct CDR3 sequences, of which around 47% are seen a single time; roughly 24% belongs to the top ten. Sample: CD4+ T cells from blood, cultured in vitro. These receptors originate from a human donor who had recovered from COVID-19. Both conserved end residues are part of each CDR3. The D gene is left open where the match is weak. Clone size, where shown, is once, few, many, or a class for clones that have expanded.

TRBJ1-3 TRBV20-1 - - CSARLSDGNTIYF TGCAGTGCTAGGCTCAGCGACGGAAACACCATATATTTT
TRBJ1-3 TRBV6-5 TRBD1 - CASSYGRGYTSGNTIYF TGTGCCAGCAGTTACGGCAGGGGGTATACCTCTGGAAACACCATATATTTT
TRBJ2-7 TRBV27 - - CASTLLDRYSYEQYF TGTGCCAGCACCTTACTCGATAGATACTCCTACGAGCAGTACTTC
TRBJ2-7 TRBV11-2 - - CASSLAGTSSSSPYEQYF TGTGCCAGCAGCTTAGCCGGGACAAGCTCCTCGTCCCCCTACGAGCAGTACTTC
TRBJ1-1 TRBV10-3 - - CAIRIQENTEAFF TGTGCCATCAGGATTCAGGAGAACACTGAAGCTTTCTTT
TRBJ1-3 TRBV18 - - CASSPRAGPDTIYF TGTGCCAGCTCACCACGTGCAGGTCCAGACACCATATATTTT
TRBJ1-2 TRBV5-1 TRBD1 - CASSPNTGGLGYGYTF TGCGCCAGCAGCCCAAATACAGGGGGTCTGGGTTATGGCTACACCTTC
TRBJ1-5 TRBV18 TRBD1 - CASSPGQNQPQHF TGTGCCAGCTCCCCGGGACAGAATCAGCCCCAGCATTTT
TRBJ2-1 TRBV10-1 TRBD2 - CASSESGLAGIEQFF TGCGCCAGCAGTGAGTCAGGACTAGCGGGAATTGAGCAGTTCTTC
TRBJ1-2 TRBV7-8 - few CASSLVGRQYGYTF TGTGCCAGCAGCTTAGTGGGCAGGCAATATGGCTACACCTTC
TRBJ1-5 TRBV15 - - CATGGGSSNQPQHF TGTGCCACCGGCGGGGGATCGAGCAATCAGCCCCAGCATTTT
TRBJ1-2 TRBV30 TRBD1 - CAWGTGGNYGYTF TGTGCCTGGGGGACAGGGGGCAACTATGGCTACACCTTC
TRBJ1-5 TRBV21-1 - - CASSKLWLQPQHF TGTGCCAGCAGCAAATTGTGGCTTCAGCCCCAGCATTTT
TRBJ2-7 TRBV7-2 TRBD2 - CASSYSGGRAEQYF TGTGCCAGCAGCTATAGCGGGGGTAGAGCTGAGCAGTACTTC
TRBJ2-4 TRBV28 TRBD1 once CATNARTGASDIQYF TGTGCCACCAACGCAAGGACAGGGGCCAGCGACATTCAGTACTTC
TRBJ1-3 TRBV9 - - CASSPLSVSGNTIYF TGTGCCAGCAGCCCCCTAAGTGTCTCTGGAAACACCATATATTTT
TRBJ1-5 TRBV2 TRBD1 few CAMARDRDQPQHF TGTGCCATGGCACGGGACAGGGATCAGCCCCAGCATTTT
TRBJ1-4 TRBV28 TRBD1 few CASYPQGLANEKLFF TGTGCCAGCTACCCACAGGGGTTAGCTAATGAAAAACTGTTTTTT
TRBJ1-6 TRBV27 - - CASSTLRGFGTYNSPLHF TGTGCCAGCAGTACCTTGAGAGGGTTCGGGACCTATAATTCACCCCTCCACTTT
TRBJ1-2 TRBV5-8 TRBD1 once CASSSDRGGYTF TGTGCCAGCAGCTCCGACAGGGGTGGCTACACCTTC
TRBJ2-6 TRBV20-1 - - CSPWSSGANVLTF TGCAGCCCGTGGAGCTCTGGGGCCAACGTCCTGACTTTC
TRBJ2-1 TRBV28 - - CASRGWGRTDNEQFF TGTGCCAGCAGGGGGTGGGGCCGCACCGACAATGAGCAGTTCTTC
TRBJ2-2 TRBV11-3 TRBD2 - CASSLGGSVLAGELFF TGTGCCAGCAGCTTGGGAGGGAGCGTCTTGGCCGGGGAGCTGTTTTTT
TRBJ1-2 TRBV20-1 - few CSARENRENYGYTF TGCAGTGCTAGGGAGAACAGGGAGAACTATGGCTACACCTTC
TRBJ2-3 TRBV11-3 - few CASSLDGTTDTQYF TGTGCCAGCAGCTTAGACGGGACCACAGATACGCAGTATTTT
TRBJ2-3 TRBV2 - - CASTPGADTQYF TGTGCCAGCACCCCCGGGGCAGATACGCAGTATTTT
TRBJ2-5 TRBV25-1 TRBD1 - CASSARTGTETQYF TGTGCCAGCAGTGCCCGGACAGGGACAGAGACCCAGTACTTC
TRBJ1-3 TRBV27 - - CASRGTSGNTIYF TGTGCCAGCAGGGGGACCTCTGGAAACACCATATATTTT
TRBJ1-2 TRBV20-1 - - CSAARRGGYGYTF TGCAGTGCTGCCCGTCGGGGGGGCTATGGCTACACCTTC
TRBJ2-3 TRBV4-3 - - CASSQDDGSGADTQYF TGCGCCAGCAGCCAAGACGACGGGAGTGGTGCTGATACGCAGTATTTT
TRBJ1-4 TRBV7-9 - - CASSSSRGQRNEKLFF TGTGCCAGCAGCTCCTCCCGGGGGCAGCGAAATGAAAAACTGTTTTTT
TRBJ1-2 TRBV20-1 - few CSGGGYTF TGCAGTGGGGGGGGCTACACCTTC
TRBJ2-5 TRBV7-2 - once CASSSKVGPMTETQYF TGTGCCAGCAGCTCGAAGGTGGGGCCTATGACAGAGACCCAGTACTTC
TRBJ2-5 TRBV2 - few CASSELRTYQETQYF TGTGCCAGCAGTGAACTTAGGACATATCAAGAGACCCAGTACTTC
TRBJ2-7 TRBV27 - - CASSLGGNYEQYF TGTGCCAGCAGTTTAGGCGGGAACTACGAGCAGTACTTC
TRBJ2-7 TRBV6-1 TRBD1 - CASRPGQGYEQYF TGTGCCAGCAGGCCTGGACAGGGCTACGAGCAGTACTTC
TRBJ2-3 TRBV11-1 - - CASSPHEDTQYF TGTGCCAGCAGTCCGCATGAGGATACGCAGTATTTT
TRBJ2-2 TRBV7-9 - few CASSSVTGELFF TGTGCCAGCAGTTCTGTAACCGGGGAGCTGTTTTTT
TRBJ2-3 TRBV7-2 - - CASSFARTDTQYF TGTGCCAGCAGCTTCGCTCGCACAGATACGCAGTATTTT
TRBJ2-3 TRBV9 TRBD2 - CASSVGTSGGLTQYF TGTGCCAGCAGCGTAGGGACTAGCGGGGGGTTAACGCAGTATTTT
TRBJ2-1 TRBV12-3/TRBV12-4 TRBD2 once CASSFLAGGPKGEQFF TGTGCCAGCAGTTTTCTAGCGGGAGGGCCTAAGGGTGAGCAGTTCTTC